The present T cell receptor beta chain was sequenced within a study of shared clonotypes between healthy human individuals. As regards this clone: Its antigen is still unknown.

Study observations and caveats: In a handful of donors, about 5% of naive CD4 clonotypes appeared in common.

The assay was immunoSEQ multiplex PCR, and TCRdb's table has in-frame clones only and misses some. The data contain fewer than 1.8 million clones, 98% of them seen just once; the ten biggest clones take up about 0.4%. The CDR3 runs to 14 residues. CDR1 SGHKS and CDR2 YYEKEE come from the germline V gene (reference sequence). The V gene end was trimmed by 5 bases and the J gene end by 5 bases; junction bases not matched to a gene: 7. The V gene is TRBV5-5, the J gene TRBJ1-5, with 7 bases fitting TRBD1. The sequencing input was naive CD4+ T cells sorted from blood. Noted subset: CD45RA+ positively selected. The TCR sequence derives from a man aged 25 to 40 in good health. For the CDR3, the DNA is TGTGCCAGCAGTAGGGGGCGCGGAGATCAGCCCCAGCATTTT. Encoded protein: CASSRGRGDQPQHF.